Each of the 4 T cell receptor beta chains below was sequenced from the same sample in a study of T cell repertoires in ileal Crohn's disease. This sample's time point: neoterminal ileum biopsy at postoperative endoscopy, about 6 months after surgery. Sequencing was performed with immunoSEQ multiplex PCR; in TCRdb, only in-frame clones are kept and a portion is missing. This sample carries about 62,000 clones, approximately 91% of them seen once, and the ten largest clones take roughly 2%. Sample: ileal tissue. Receptors originate from an adult with Crohn's disease.

This chain connects TRBV9 to TRBJ1-1, with D hard to call. CDR1 and CDR2 (germline): SGDLS, YYNGEE. This CDR3 contains 13 residues. The V and J ends lost 4 bases and 1 base respectively, with 8 bases between them. CDR3 residues: CASSPRGNTEAFF. CDR3 sequence (DNA): TGTGCCAGCAGCCCCCGGGGGAACACTGAAGCTTTCTTT.

To note about this clone: Germline and junction disagree at one end, which may indicate a read error. The CDR3 reads CASGIGLAGGTPNTGELFF. CDR3 in DNA: TGTGCCAGTGGTATCGGACTAGCGGGAGGGACCCCGAACACCGGGGAGCTGTTTTTT. V and J are TRBV19 and TRBJ2-2, with TRBD2 identical over 15 bases. This CDR3 has 19 residues. Germline-derived CDR1 and CDR2 are LNHDA and SQIVND (reference sequence).

The chain couples TRBV5-4 to TRBJ1-1, with 7 bases fitting TRBD1. CDR1 SGHNT and CDR2 YYREEE come from the germline V gene (reference sequence). The V segment lost 10 bases and the J segment 3 bases; nucleotides outside the gene matches: 3. The CDR3 is made up of 11 amino acids. The CDR3 region is CAWGTDTEAFF. In nucleotides, the CDR3 is TGTGCCTGGGGGACAGACACTGAAGCTTTCTTT.

This chain connects TRBV28 to TRBJ1-5; TRBD1 matches 9 bases. CDR1 is MDHEN, CDR2 SYDVKM, per germline. V lost 6 bases to trimming and J lost 5 bases; unmatched junction nucleotides: 8. CDR3 length: 15 residues. CDR3 sequence reads: CASRPDRGRYQPQHF. The CDR3 DNA follows: TGTGCCAGCAGGCCGGACAGGGGAAGATATCAGCCCCAGCATTTT.